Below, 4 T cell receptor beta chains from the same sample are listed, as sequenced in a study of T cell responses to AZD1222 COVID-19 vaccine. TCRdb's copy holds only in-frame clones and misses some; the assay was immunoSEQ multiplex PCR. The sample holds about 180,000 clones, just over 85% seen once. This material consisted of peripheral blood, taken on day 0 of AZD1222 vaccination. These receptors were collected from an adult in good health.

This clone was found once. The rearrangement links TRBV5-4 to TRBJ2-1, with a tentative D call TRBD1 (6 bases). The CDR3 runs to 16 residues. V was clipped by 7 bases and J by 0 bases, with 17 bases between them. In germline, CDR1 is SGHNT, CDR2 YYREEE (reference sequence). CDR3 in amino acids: CASLDRTQSSYNEQFF. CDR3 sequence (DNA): TGTGCCAGCCTTGACAGGACCCAGAGCTCCTACAATGAGCAGTTCTTC. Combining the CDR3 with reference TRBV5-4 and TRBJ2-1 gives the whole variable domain ETGVTQSPTHLIKTRGQQVTLRCSSQSGHNTVSWYQQALGQGPQFIFQYYREEENGRGNFPPRFSGLQFPNYSSELNVNALELDDSALYLCASLDRTQSSYNEQFFGPGTRLTVL.

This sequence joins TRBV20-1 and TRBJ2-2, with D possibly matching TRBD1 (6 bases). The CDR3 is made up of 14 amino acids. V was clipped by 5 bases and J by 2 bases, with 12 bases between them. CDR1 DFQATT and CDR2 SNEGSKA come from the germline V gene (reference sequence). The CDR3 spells CSAGDRSNTGELFF. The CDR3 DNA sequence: TGCAGTGCTGGTGACAGGTCTAACACCGGGGAGCTGTTTTTT.

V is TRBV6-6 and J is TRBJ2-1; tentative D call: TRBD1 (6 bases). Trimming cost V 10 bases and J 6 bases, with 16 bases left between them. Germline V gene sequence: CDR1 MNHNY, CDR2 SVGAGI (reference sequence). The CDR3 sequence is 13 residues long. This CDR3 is CAIPGHGVNEQFF. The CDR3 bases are TGTGCCATCCCGGGACACGGGGTCAATGAGCAGTTCTTC.

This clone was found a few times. CDR3 sequence reads: CATQDRAHQPQHF. CDR3 nucleotide sequence: TGTGCCACCCAAGACAGGGCGCATCAGCCCCAGCATTTT. The chain is built from TRBV24-1 and TRBJ1-5; 7 positions match TRBD1. J gave up 5 bases and V 9 bases, and 6 bases lay outside the gene matches. The CDR3 runs to 13 residues. Germline V gives CDR1 KGHDR, CDR2 SFDVKD.